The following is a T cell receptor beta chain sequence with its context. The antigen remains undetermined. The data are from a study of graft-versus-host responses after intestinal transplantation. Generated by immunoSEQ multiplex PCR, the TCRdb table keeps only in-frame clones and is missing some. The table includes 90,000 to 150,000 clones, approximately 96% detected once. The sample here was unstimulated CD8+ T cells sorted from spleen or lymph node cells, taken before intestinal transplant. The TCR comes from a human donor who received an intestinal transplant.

CDR3 sequence reads: CASSQDGGARPYEQYF. CDR3 coding DNA: TGCGCCAGCAGCCAAGATGGGGGGGCGAGACCCTACGAGCAGTACTTC. V and J are TRBV4-1 and TRBJ2-5; D perhaps matches TRBD2 (7 bases). The DNA end is a closer match to TRBJ2-7, so the J assignment may be wrong. The CDR3 is 16 residues long. The germline gives CDR1 MGHRA, CDR2 YSYEKL.